This T cell receptor beta chain was recovered during a study of blood T cell repertoires in COVID-19. Across the study: The samples span acute and convalescent COVID-19 from the United States, Italy and Spain. Nucleic acid was either cDNA or gDNA, and it came from T cells, B-cell-depleted T cells, or PBMCs.

Authors' methods: How many nucleated cells were present was estimated from reference gene primer amplification. Generated by immunoSEQ multiplex PCR, the TCRdb table keeps only in-frame clones and is missing some. V and J calls and clone size are copied from that table; D and trimming were computed from the DNA. The sample lists roughly 220,000 clones; roughly 75% were seen once. The ends lost 7 bases at V and 0 bases at J; junction bases unmatched: 9. Per the germline V gene, CDR1 is MDHEN and CDR2 is SYDVKM. CDR3 length equals 16 residues. Sequencing input: peripheral blood. The J gene is TRBJ2-1, the V gene TRBV28; 7 bases align to TRBD1. The sequence came from a woman between 70 and 85 years old with acute or convalescent COVID-19. CDR3 residues: CASTPWTGSSYNEQFF. The DNA of the CDR3 is TGTGCCAGCACCCCATGGACAGGTAGCTCCTACAATGAGCAGTTCTTC.